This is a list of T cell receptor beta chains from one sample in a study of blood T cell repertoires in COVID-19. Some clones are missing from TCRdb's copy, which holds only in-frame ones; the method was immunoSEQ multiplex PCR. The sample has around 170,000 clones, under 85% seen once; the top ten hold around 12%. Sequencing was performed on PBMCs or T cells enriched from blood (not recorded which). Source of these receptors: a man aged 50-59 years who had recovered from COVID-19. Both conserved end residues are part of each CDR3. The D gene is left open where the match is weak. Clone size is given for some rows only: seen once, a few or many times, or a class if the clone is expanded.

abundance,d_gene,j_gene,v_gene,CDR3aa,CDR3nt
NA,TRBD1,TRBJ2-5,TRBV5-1,CASSGGQGYQETQYF,TGCGCCAGCAGCGGGGGACAGGGGTACCAAGAGACCCAGTACTTC
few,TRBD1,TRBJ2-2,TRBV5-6,CASSSRPGQGATGELFF,TGTGCCAGCAGCAGTAGACCGGGACAGGGGGCTACCGGGGAGCTGTTTTTT
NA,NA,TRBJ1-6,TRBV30,CAWTTGSPLHF,TGTGCCTGGACTACGGGTTCACCCCTCCACTTT
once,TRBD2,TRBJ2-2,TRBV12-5,CASGPGTRGTGELFF,TGTGCTAGTGGTCCCGGGACTAGGGGGACCGGGGAGCTGTTTTTT
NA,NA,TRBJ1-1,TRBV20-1,CSARVNTEAFF,TGCAGTGCGAGGGTGAACACTGAAGCTTTCTTT
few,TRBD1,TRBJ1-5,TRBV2,CASRHRGGNQPQHF,TGTGCCAGCAGACACAGGGGAGGCAATCAGCCCCAGCATTTT
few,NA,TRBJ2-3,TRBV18,CASSPPGRVGEYF,TGTGCCAGCTCACCGCCCGGACGGGTGGGAGAGTATTTT
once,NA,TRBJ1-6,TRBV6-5,CASSLGAGSPLHF,TGTGCCAGCAGTTTGGGGGCAGGCTCACCCCTCCACTTT
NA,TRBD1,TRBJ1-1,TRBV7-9,CASSPTGTGLGTEAFF,TGTGCCAGCAGCCCAACCGGGACAGGGTTGGGCACTGAAGCTTTCTTT
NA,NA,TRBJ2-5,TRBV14,CASSQAGPQQETQYF,TGTGCCAGCAGCCAAGCGGGTCCCCAACAAGAGACCCAGTACTTC
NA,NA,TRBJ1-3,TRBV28,CASSLAGTGNTIYF,TGTGCCAGCAGTTTAGCGGGGACTGGAAACACCATATATTTT
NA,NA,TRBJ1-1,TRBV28,CASSFKMNTEAFF,TGTGCCAGCAGTTTCAAAATGAACACTGAAGCTTTCTTT
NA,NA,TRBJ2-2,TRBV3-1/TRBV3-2,CASSRGGRNTGELFF,TGTGCCAGCAGCCGCGGAGGGAGGAACACCGGGGAGCTGTTTTTT
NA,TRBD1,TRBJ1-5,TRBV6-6,CASSSQTTGNQPQHF,TGTGCCAGCAGTTCCCAGACGACAGGGAATCAGCCCCAGCATTTT
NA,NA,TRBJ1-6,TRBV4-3,CASSQERRNSPLHF,TGCGCCAGCAGCCAAGAGCGGCGGAACTCACCCCTCCACTTT
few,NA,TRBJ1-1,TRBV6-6,CASAEGQNTEAFF,TGTGCCAGTGCCGAGGGACAGAACACTGAAGCTTTCTTT
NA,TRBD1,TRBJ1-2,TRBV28,CASSPTGQVYGYTF,TGTGCCAGCAGTCCTACGGGACAGGTCTATGGCTACACCTTC
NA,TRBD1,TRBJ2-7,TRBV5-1,CASARDRVGAYEQYF,TGCGCCAGCGCGCGGGACAGGGTGGGTGCCTACGAGCAGTACTTC
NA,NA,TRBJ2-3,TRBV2,CASSEALLARQYF,TGTGCCAGCAGTGAAGCGCTCCTAGCGCGGCAGTATTTT
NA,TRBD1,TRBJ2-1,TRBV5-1,CASSLGTGGEQFF,TGCGCCAGCAGCTTGGGTACAGGGGGGGAGCAGTTCTTC
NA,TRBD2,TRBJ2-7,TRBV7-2,CASSWPSGGQSSYEQYF,TGTGCCAGCAGCTGGCCTAGCGGGGGGCAAAGCTCCTACGAGCAGTACTTC
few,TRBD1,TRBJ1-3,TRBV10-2,CASRQGNSGNTIYF,TGCGCCAGTCGACAGGGCAACTCTGGAAACACCATATATTTT